This TCR beta chain was captured by sequencing in a study of control samples from healthy donors and cancer patients. Sequencing was performed with immunoSEQ multiplex PCR; in TCRdb, only in-frame clones are kept and a portion is missing. The sample has some 150,000 clones; 91% are singletons. The CDR3 runs to 10 residues. CDR1 is MNHEY, CDR2 SMNVEV, per germline (reference sequence). V was shortened by 6 bases and J by 6 bases, with 3 bases between the two germline ends. The specimen sequenced was blood. V and J are TRBV27 and TRBJ2-1; D is undetermined. The TCR comes from a man aged 25-45 years in good health. The CDR3, as DNA: TGTGCCAGCAGGGGCAATGAGCAGTTCTTC. Translating it yields CASRGNEQFF.